The 25 T cell receptor beta chains below come from one sample, sequenced in a study of CD8 T cells in ankylosing spondylitis. These receptors have no known antigen. Study-level findings and limits: A TCR beta motif of about eight highly homologous variants appeared characteristic of ankylosing spondylitis blood.

TCRdb itself ran the 5' RACE reads through MiXCR, one entry per CDR3 protein. Of about 540,000 distinct CDR3 sequences in the sample, about an eighth were seen once. The sample comprised blood, either unsorted or a sorted T cell fraction (not recorded which). The source is a male donor with ankylosing spondylitis.

The CDR3 DNA reads TGTGCCAGCAGACCCCGTAGCGGACCCTACGAGCAGTACTTC. It yields the protein CASRPRSGPYEQYF. The rearrangement links TRBV12-3 or TRBV12-4 to TRBJ2-7; maybe TRBD2 (6 bases). This CDR3 is built from 14 residues. The V end lost 6 bases, the J end lost 2 bases, and 14 bases lay between the germline ends.

This clonotype has more than one count but fewer than ten. This chain connects TRBV5-4 to TRBJ2-7, with 8 bases fitting TRBD2. The CDR3 consists of 20 residues. V trimming: 2 bases; J trimming: 3 bases; junction bases outside the gene matches: 22. The germline V gene has CDR1 SGHNT and CDR2 YYREEE (reference sequence). The CDR3 reads CASSFIRLAGPTHLYYEQYV. The CDR3 region has the DNA TGTGCCAGCAGCTTCATCCGTCTAGCGGGCCCAACCCACCTCTACTACGAGCAGTACGTC.

The chain links TRBV5-8 to TRBJ2-7, with 9 bases identical to TRBD1. This CDR3 contains 15 residues. Germline V gives CDR1 SGHTS, CDR2 YDEGEE. V was pared by 4 bases and J by 2 bases, with 7 bases of the junction left unmatched. Written as DNA, the CDR3 is TGTGCCAGCAGCCGGTACAGGGGGCCGACCTACGAGCAGTACTTC. Protein product: CASSRYRGPTYEQYF.

This clonotype was seen a few times. The CDR3 here is CASSSGTSRYTDTQYF. In nucleotides, the CDR3 is TGTGCCAGCAGCAGTGGTACAAGCCGTTACACAGATACGCAGTATTTT. The J gene is TRBJ2-3, the V gene TRBV7-9, with D uncertain. Looked up from germline, CDR1 is SEHNR and CDR2 is FQNEAQ (reference sequence). V was shortened by 5 bases and J by 2 bases, with 17 bases between the two germline ends. The CDR3 covers 16 residues.

The chain links TRBV7-9 to TRBJ2-7; D is possibly TRBD1 (6 bases). The germline V gene encodes CDR1 SEHNR and CDR2 FQNEAQ (reference sequence). Trimming removed 5 bases at V and 4 bases at J, with 12 bases between. The CDR3 loop spans 13 amino acids. The CDR3 nucleotides are TGTGCCAGCAGCGGACGGACAGCATACGAGCAGTACGTC. Protein sequence: CASSGRTAYEQYV.

This clonotype was seen a handful of times. The chain joins TRBV5-1 to TRBJ2-3, with 9 bases that match TRBD2. With V trimmed by 2 bases and J by 4 bases, 11 bases remained unmatched. This CDR3 spans 17 amino acids. CDR1 is SGHRS, CDR2 YFSETQ, per germline. In DNA form, the CDR3 reads TGCGCCAGCAGCTTTACGCGGGAGGGTCCCGCCGCAGATACGCAGTATTTT. It is translated as CASSFTREGPAADTQYF. Drawing the rest from reference TRBV5-1 and TRBJ2-3, the complete variable domain is KAGVTQTPRYLIKTRGQQVTLSCSPISGHRSVSWYQQTPGQGLQFLFEYFSETQRNKGNFPGRFSGRQFSNSRSEMNVSTLELGDSALYLCASSFTREGPAADTQYFGPGTRLTVL.

This clonotype was detected only a few times. V is TRBV7-6 and J is TRBJ1-1; D remains unclear. Germline CDR1 is SGHVS and CDR2 is FNYEAQ. This CDR3 contains 13 residues. The V end lost 2 bases, the J end lost 7 bases, and 11 bases lay between the germline ends. CDR3 nucleotides: TGTGCCAGCAGCTTATATGACGGATATGAAGCTTTCTTT. Translating it yields CASSLYDGYEAFF.

This clonotype appeared many times. The chain joins TRBV7-9 to TRBJ2-1, with a tentative D call TRBD2 (6 bases). This CDR3 is 14 amino acids long. Trimming stripped 0 bases from V and 7 bases from J, with 10 bases between. Germline CDR1 reads SEHNR; CDR2 reads FQNEAQ (reference sequence). Here the CDR3 reads CASSLAGGGNEQFF. CDR3 sequence (DNA): TGTGCCAGCAGCTTAGCGGGAGGCGGAAATGAGCAGTTCTTC.

This chain joins TRBV7-9 and TRBJ2-1; 9 positions agree with TRBD2. The V segment lost 5 bases and the J segment 9 bases; nucleotides outside the gene matches: 11. In germline, CDR1 is SEHNR, CDR2 FQNEAQ (reference sequence). The CDR3 covers 15 residues. Here the CDR3 DNA reads TGTGCCAGCAGCCGGCTAGCGGGATCACTGGGTGAGCAGTTCTTC. This codes for CASSRLAGSLGEQFF.

This chain joins TRBV20-1 and TRBJ2-3; D is ambiguous. In germline, CDR1 is DFQATT, CDR2 SNEGSKA (reference sequence). V gave up 8 bases and J gave up 0 bases, with 9 bases separating them. The CDR3 contains 12 residues. The CDR3 DNA reads as TGCAGTCGCAAAACTAGCACAGATACGCAGTATTTT. It translates to CSRKTSTDTQYF.

The sample holds many counts of this clonotype. The genes are TRBV29-1 and TRBJ2-1; 9 bases are a match to TRBD2. The CDR3 is 13 residues long. Germline CDR1 is SQVTM and CDR2 is ANQGSEA. Trimming took 5 bases from V and 7 from J; bases not matched to a gene: 6. The CDR3 region is CSVTRLAGNEQFF. For the CDR3, the DNA is TGCAGCGTTACCCGGCTAGCGGGGAATGAGCAGTTCTTC.

This rearrangement joins TRBV12-5 to TRBJ2-1, with 7 positions matching TRBD2. J gave up 0 bases and V 6 bases, and 8 bases lay outside the gene matches. Looked up from germline, CDR1 is LGHNT and CDR2 is FRNRAP. CDR3 length: 16 residues. The CDR3: CASGRASGLSYNEQFF. The CDR3, as DNA: TGTGCTAGTGGGAGGGCTAGCGGACTCTCCTACAATGAGCAGTTCTTC.

The rearrangement links TRBV11-1 to TRBJ2-1; TRBD2 agrees at 8 bases. The CDR3 has 19 amino acids. V was clipped by 4 bases and J by 3 bases; unmatched bases: 17. The germline V gene has CDR1 SGHAT and CDR2 FQDESV (reference sequence). The DNA for the CDR3 is TGTGCCAGCAGCTCCCCAGGGGTAGGCGGGAGGCAACTCTACAATGAGCAGTTCTTC. Residues: CASSSPGVGGRQLYNEQFF.

The chain links TRBV4-1 to TRBJ1-3, with D perhaps matching TRBD1 (5 bases). The germline CDR1 and CDR2 sequences are MGHRA and YSYEKL. This CDR3 has 17 residues. Trimming cost V 2 bases and J 3 bases, with 17 bases left between them. The CDR3 loop reads CASSQISGIFFGNTIYF. CDR3 coding DNA: TGCGCCAGCAGCCAAATCTCAGGGATTTTTTTTGGAAACACCATATATTTT.

This chain links TRBV20-1 with TRBJ2-1; D gene unclear. The CDR3 loop spans 13 amino acids. Germline V CDR1 and CDR2: DFQATT, SNEGSKA (reference sequence). V was trimmed by 1 base and J by 7 bases, leaving 11 bases between them. CDR3 sequence: CSARVDQWNEQFF. CDR3 DNA: TGCAGTGCTAGAGTAGACCAATGGAATGAGCAGTTCTTC.

This clonotype was found a few times. This sequence joins TRBV25-1 and TRBJ2-7; D gene uncertain. The CDR3 is 14 residues long. The germline V gene has CDR1 MGHDK and CDR2 SYGVNS. Trimming cost V 2 bases and J 1 base, with 9 bases left between them. The CDR3 sequence is CASSEQRASYEQYF. Written as DNA, the CDR3 is TGTGCCAGCAGTGAACAGCGAGCGTCCTACGAGCAGTACTTC.

This clonotype has just a few counts. The V and J genes are TRBV12-3 or TRBV12-4 and TRBJ1-5; D gene uncertain. V was clipped by 2 bases and J by 7 bases, with 15 bases between them. The CDR3 contains 15 residues. The CDR3 region has the DNA TGTGCCAGCAGTTTATCCGGAGGGTCCAGGCAGCCCCAGCATTTT. Translated: CASSLSGGSRQPQHF.

Here the CDR3 reads CASRRDGYTF. The CDR3 nucleotides are TGTGCCAGCAGGAGGGATGGCTACACCTTC. V is TRBV19 and J is TRBJ1-2; D is unresolved. The length of the CDR3 is 10 residues. The germline V gene encodes CDR1 LNHDA and CDR2 SQIVND (reference sequence). Trimming took 9 bases from V and 6 from J, leaving 8 bases between them.

The sample holds a few counts of this clonotype. The V gene is TRBV29-1, the J gene TRBJ2-7, with 8 bases matching TRBD2. The CDR3 runs to 13 residues. From germline, CDR1 is SQVTM and CDR2 ANQGSEA. V gave up 2 bases and J gave up 4 bases; unmatched junction bases: 4. CDR3 amino acids: CSVELGRGYEQYF. The CDR3 nucleotides read TGCAGCGTTGAACTCGGGAGGGGATACGAGCAGTACTTC.

V is TRBV12-3 or TRBV12-4 and J is TRBJ1-5; the D gene is possibly TRBD1 (6 bases). CDR3 length equals 16 residues. V was trimmed by 1 base and J by 5 bases, leaving 15 bases between them. Here the CDR3 DNA reads TGTGCCAGCAGTTTAGGTTTTAGGGGGGTGGATCAGCCCCAGCATTTT. Translation: CASSLGFRGVDQPQHF.

Many counts were recorded for this clonotype. The V gene is TRBV20-1, the J gene TRBJ2-5; 7 bases match TRBD1. This CDR3 comprises 13 residues. Germline CDR1 and CDR2: DFQATT and SNEGSKA (reference sequence). J lost 3 bases, V lost 4 bases, and 5 bases had no gene match. The CDR3 nucleotides read TGCAGTGCTATGGGACAGATCGAAGAGACCCAGTACTTC. Protein product: CSAMGQIEETQYF.

This clonotype was counted a few times. The chain carries TRBV14 and TRBJ2-7, with D possibly TRBD1 on 6 matching bases. Germline values: CDR1 SGHDN, CDR2 FVKESK. The CDR3 consists of 13 residues. Trimming pared 4 bases from V and 6 bases from J, leaving 13 bases between. The CDR3 here is CASSLRTGIEQYF. In DNA, the CDR3 is TGTGCCAGCAGCCTCAGAACAGGGATCGAGCAGTACTTC.

This clonotype occurred a few times. The J gene is TRBJ2-1, the V gene TRBV9; TRBD1 matches 10 bases. CDR1 and CDR2 from the germline V gene are SGDLS and YYNGEE. The V and J ends lost 0 bases and 4 bases, in that order; junction bases with no gene match: 10. The CDR3 covers 18 residues. Here the CDR3 DNA reads TGTGCCAGCAGCGTAGCTCTGTTGGGACAGGGGTCGTACAATGAGCAGTTCTTC. It codes for CASSVALLGQGSYNEQFF.

This clonotype was counted only a few times. A read error may produce the germline difference seen at one junction end. For the CDR3, the DNA is TGTGCCAGCAGTCAAGGAATGGGTGTAGCCGATTACAATGAGCAGTTCTTC. Amino acids: CASSQGMGVADYNEQFF. The gene calls are TRBV3-1 and TRBJ2-1; D uncertain. Germline V CDR1 and CDR2: LGHDT, YNNKEL (reference sequence). The CDR3 spans 17 residues.

This clonotype has ten or more counts. V usage is TRBV5-1 and J usage is TRBJ2-7, with unresolved D. Trimming pared 4 bases from V and 2 bases from J, leaving 13 bases between. Germline V CDR1 and CDR2: SGHRS, YFSETQ. The CDR3 is 14 residues long. CDR3 loop: CASSPSLITYEQYF. The DNA of the CDR3 is TGCGCCAGCAGCCCCTCACTAATCACCTACGAGCAGTACTTC.